What follows are 13 T cell receptor beta chains derived from one specimen sequenced in a study of CD8 T cells in ankylosing spondylitis. MiXCR, applied by TCRdb to the 5' RACE reads, yields one record per CDR3 protein. The table includes some 220,000 distinct CDR3 sequences, about 10% detected once. Input material: blood, either unsorted or a sorted T cell fraction (not recorded which). The origin of the receptors is a male donor with ankylosing spondylitis or in good health (not recorded which).

This clonotype was detected many times. The genes are TRBV20-1 and TRBJ2-1, with a weak D call TRBD2 (6 bases). The CDR3 covers 14 residues. Per the germline V gene, CDR1 is DFQATT and CDR2 is SNEGSKA (reference sequence). Trimming took off 3 bases at V and 5 bases at J, with 14 bases between the two ends. For the CDR3, the DNA is TGCAGTGCTAGTCGCGGGGCGGGAAACAATGAGCAGTTCTTC. Amino acid sequence: CSASRGAGNNEQFF.

This clonotype was seen only a few times. The rearrangement uses TRBV7-9 and TRBJ2-3, with D possibly TRBD1 on 6 matching bases. The CDR3 runs 16 residues. Trimming cost V 10 bases and J 0 bases, with 20 bases left between them. Germline values: CDR1 SEHNR, CDR2 FQNEAQ (reference sequence). The CDR3 loop is CATPGEKTTSTDTQYF. CDR3 bases: TGTGCCACCCCAGGGGAGAAAACAACTAGCACAGATACGCAGTATTTT.

The table lists this clonotype with many counts. The V call is TRBV20-1, the J call TRBJ2-1; weak D call: TRBD2 (5 bases). This CDR3 is built from 14 residues. Germline V gene sequence: CDR1 DFQATT, CDR2 SNEGSKA (reference sequence). The V end lost 3 bases, the J end lost 4 bases, and 13 bases lay between the germline ends. CDR3 amino acids: CSASPPGRYNEQFF. CDR3 DNA sequence: TGCAGTGCTAGTCCGCCGGGAAGGTACAATGAGCAGTTCTTC.

This sequence joins TRBV6-1 and TRBJ2-5, with D unclear. The ends were cut back, 2 bases at V and 4 bases at J, with 11 bases in the middle. Germline lookup yields CDR1 MNHNS and CDR2 SASEGT. There are 14 residues in the CDR3. The CDR3 is CASSEYGVGETQYF. CDR3 DNA: TGTGCCAGCAGTGAATATGGGGTGGGAGAGACCCAGTACTTC.

This clonotype was seen many times. V gene TRBV5-1 combines with J gene TRBJ2-1, with D tentatively TRBD1 (6 bases). The CDR3 covers 14 residues. The V end was cut by 4 bases, the J end by 1 base, with 9 bases between. Looked up from germline, CDR1 is SGHRS and CDR2 is YFSETQ. The CDR3 DNA follows: TGCGCCAGCAGCCAGGACAGTTCCTACAATGAGCAGTTCTTC. Its protein is CASSQDSSYNEQFF.

This clonotype was counted many times. The V call is TRBV20-1, the J call TRBJ1-6; D gene unclear. V was clipped by 0 bases and J by 0 bases, with 15 bases between them. CDR3 length: 18 amino acids. Per germline, CDR1 DFQATT and CDR2 SNEGSKA (reference sequence). CDR3 region: CSARERGSGGSYNSPLHF. CDR3 sequence (DNA): TGCAGTGCTAGAGAGAGAGGGAGCGGAGGCTCCTATAATTCACCCCTCCACTTT.

This clonotype was detected many times. The chain has TRBV5-1 and TRBJ1-1, with D tentatively TRBD1 (6 bases). The length of the CDR3 is 13 residues. Germline V lookup: CDR1 SGHRS, CDR2 YFSETQ. V was clipped by 7 bases and J by 3 bases, with 13 bases between them. CDR3 bases: TGCGCCAGCGCACCAGGGGAGGACACTGAAGCTTTCTTT. Protein sequence: CASAPGEDTEAFF.

This chain joins TRBV12-3 or TRBV12-4 and TRBJ2-7; 13 bases are a match to TRBD2. The CDR3 runs to 15 residues. V lost 6 bases and J lost 7; bases outside the gene matches: 9. CDR3 coding DNA: TGTGCCAGCAGCCGGACTAGCGGGAGAGGTTATGAGCAGTACTTC. This sequence encodes CASSRTSGRGYEQYF.

This clonotype appeared many times. The rearrangement joins TRBV20-1 to TRBJ2-3; 9 bases agree with TRBD2. V shed 6 bases and J 1 base; nucleotides not matched to a gene: 2. CDR3 length equals 13 residues. CDR1 is DFQATT, CDR2 SNEGSKA, per germline (reference sequence). The CDR3 protein is CSALAGGTDTQYF. The CDR3 DNA sequence: TGCAGTGCATTAGCGGGAGGCACAGATACGCAGTATTTT.

Regarding this clonotype: It may be a read error: a sequence one base away is much more abundant. In DNA, the CDR3 is TGTGCCAGCACCTCGGGAGATAGCAATCAGCTCCAGCATTTT. Translating it yields CASTSGDSNQLQHF. The chain uses TRBV12-3 or TRBV12-4 and TRBJ1-5; no firm D call. This CDR3 is built from 14 residues.

This clonotype was counted many times. The rearrangement links TRBV5-6 to TRBJ2-3; no definite D call. The germline gives CDR1 SGHDT, CDR2 YYEEEE. The CDR3 is 17 residues long. The V and J ends lost 6 bases and 0 bases respectively, with 20 bases between them. The CDR3 DNA reads TGTGCCAGCACCACAGTAAAGCACCAACCCAGCACAGATACGCAGTATTTT. Residues: CASTTVKHQPSTDTQYF. Full variable domain (missing parts from reference TRBV5-6 and TRBJ2-3): DAGVTQSPTHLIKTRGQQVTLRCSPKSGHDTVSWYQQALGQGPQFIFQYYEEEERQRGNFPDRFSGHQFPNYSSELNVNALLLGDSALYLCASTTVKHQPSTDTQYFGPGTRLTVL.

This clonotype was recorded many times. The V gene is TRBV30, the J gene TRBJ1-1; 7 positions agree with TRBD1. V lost 4 bases and J lost 2; bases outside the gene matches: 4. The CDR3 extends over 13 amino acids. Germline lookup yields CDR1 GTSNPN and CDR2 SVGIG (reference sequence). The CDR3 DNA reads as TGTGCCTGGATCCCAGGGGGTAACACTGAAGCTTTCTTT. Protein sequence: CAWIPGGNTEAFF. Looking up the rest from reference TRBV30 and TRBJ1-1 gives the full variable domain: SQTIHQWPATLVQPVGSPLSLECTVEGTSNPNLYWYRQAAGRGLQLLFYSVGIGQISSEVPQNLSASRPQDRQFILSSKKLLLSDSGFYLCAWIPGGNTEAFFGQGTRLTVV.

This clonotype came up many times. The chain has TRBV20-1 and TRBJ2-5; TRBD1 agrees at 7 bases. The length of the CDR3 is 12 residues. V shed 5 bases and J 1 base; nucleotides not matched to a gene: 1. Looked up from germline, CDR1 is DFQATT and CDR2 is SNEGSKA (reference sequence). CDR3 loop: CSAAGGQETQYF. The CDR3 region has the DNA TGCAGTGCTGCAGGGGGCCAAGAGACCCAGTACTTC.